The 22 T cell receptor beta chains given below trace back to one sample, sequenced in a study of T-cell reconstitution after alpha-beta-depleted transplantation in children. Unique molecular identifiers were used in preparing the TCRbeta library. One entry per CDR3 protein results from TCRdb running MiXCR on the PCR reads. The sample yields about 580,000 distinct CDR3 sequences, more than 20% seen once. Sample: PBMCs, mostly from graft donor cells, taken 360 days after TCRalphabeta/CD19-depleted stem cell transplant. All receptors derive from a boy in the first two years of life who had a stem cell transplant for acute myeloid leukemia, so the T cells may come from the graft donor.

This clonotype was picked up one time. CDR3 in amino acids: CASSFRDYYNEQFF. CDR3 sequence (DNA): TGCGCCAGCAGCTTCCGGGACTACTACAATGAGCAGTTCTTC. The chain joins TRBV5-1 to TRBJ2-1; 7 bases are shared with TRBD2. CDR3 length: 14 residues. V was clipped by 2 bases and J by 3 bases; unmatched bases: 2. Per the germline V gene, CDR1 is SGHRS and CDR2 is YFSETQ. The complete variable domain, with remaining parts taken from reference TRBV5-1 and TRBJ2-1, reads KAGVTQTPRYLIKTRGQQVTLSCSPISGHRSVSWYQQTPGQGLQFLFEYFSETQRNKGNFPGRFSGRQFSNSRSEMNVSTLELGDSALYLCASSFRDYYNEQFFGPGTRLTVL.

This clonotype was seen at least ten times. The DNA of the CDR3 is TGTGCCAGCAGCCCAGGAGCCCTAGCCAGAGATACGCAGTATTTT. Its translation: CASSPGALARDTQYF. The V gene is TRBV7-2, the J gene TRBJ2-3; maybe TRBD2 (5 bases). The CDR3 runs 15 residues. Germline V lookup: CDR1 SGHTA, CDR2 FQGNSA. The germline V and J ends were trimmed by 5 bases and 5 bases, with 17 bases remaining between them.

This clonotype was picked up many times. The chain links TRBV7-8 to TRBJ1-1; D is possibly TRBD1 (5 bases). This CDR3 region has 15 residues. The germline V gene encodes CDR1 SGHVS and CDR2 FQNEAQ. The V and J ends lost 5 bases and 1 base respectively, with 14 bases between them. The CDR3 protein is CASSPHVGQNTEAFF. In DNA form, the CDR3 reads TGTGCCAGCAGCCCCCACGTGGGGCAGAACACTGAAGCTTTCTTT.

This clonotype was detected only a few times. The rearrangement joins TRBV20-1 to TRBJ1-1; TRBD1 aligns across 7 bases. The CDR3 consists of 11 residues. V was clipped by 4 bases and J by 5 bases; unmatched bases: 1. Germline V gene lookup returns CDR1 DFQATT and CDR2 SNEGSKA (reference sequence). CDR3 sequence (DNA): TGCAGTGCTATCAGGGGGACTGAAGCTTTCTTT. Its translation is CSAIRGTEAFF.

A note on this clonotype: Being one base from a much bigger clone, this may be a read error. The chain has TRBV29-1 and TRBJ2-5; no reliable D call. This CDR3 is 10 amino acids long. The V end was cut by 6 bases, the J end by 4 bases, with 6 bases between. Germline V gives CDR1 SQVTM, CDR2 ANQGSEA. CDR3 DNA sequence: TGCAGCGTCCTGGGAGAGACCCAGTACTTC. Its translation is CSVLGETQYF.

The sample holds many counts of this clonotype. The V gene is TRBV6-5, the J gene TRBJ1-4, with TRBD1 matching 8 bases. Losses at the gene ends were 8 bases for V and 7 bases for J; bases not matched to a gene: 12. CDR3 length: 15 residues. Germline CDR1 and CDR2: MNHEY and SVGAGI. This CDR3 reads CASRRPDRAGEKLFF. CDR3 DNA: TGTGCCAGCCGGAGGCCGGACAGGGCGGGTGAAAAACTGTTTTTT.

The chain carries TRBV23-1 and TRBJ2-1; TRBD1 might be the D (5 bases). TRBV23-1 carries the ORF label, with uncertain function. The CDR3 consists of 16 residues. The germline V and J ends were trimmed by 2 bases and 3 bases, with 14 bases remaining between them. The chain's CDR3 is CASSQAFKGNYNEQFF. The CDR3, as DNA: TGCGCCAGCAGTCAAGCCTTCAAGGGGAACTACAATGAGCAGTTCTTC.

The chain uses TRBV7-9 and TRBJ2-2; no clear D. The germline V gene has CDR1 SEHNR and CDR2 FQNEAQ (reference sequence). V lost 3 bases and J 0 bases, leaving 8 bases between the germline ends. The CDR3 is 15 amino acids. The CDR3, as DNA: TGTGCCAGCAGCTTGAAGGCCCCGAACACCGGGGAGCTGTTTTTT. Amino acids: CASSLKAPNTGELFF.

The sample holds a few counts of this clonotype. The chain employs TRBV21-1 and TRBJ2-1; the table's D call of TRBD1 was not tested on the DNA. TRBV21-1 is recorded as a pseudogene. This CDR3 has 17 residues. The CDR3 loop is CASSKAPDRGQGNEQFF. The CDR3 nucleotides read TGTGCCAGCAGCAAAGCCCCAGACAGGGGGCAAGGTAATGAGCAGTTCTTC.

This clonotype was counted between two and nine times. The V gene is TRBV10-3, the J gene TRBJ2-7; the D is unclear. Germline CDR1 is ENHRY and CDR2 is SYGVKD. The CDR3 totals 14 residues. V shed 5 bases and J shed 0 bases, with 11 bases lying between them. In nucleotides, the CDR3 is TGTGCCATCAGTCCCGCACATGCCTCCTACGAGCAGTACTTC. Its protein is CAISPAHASYEQYF.

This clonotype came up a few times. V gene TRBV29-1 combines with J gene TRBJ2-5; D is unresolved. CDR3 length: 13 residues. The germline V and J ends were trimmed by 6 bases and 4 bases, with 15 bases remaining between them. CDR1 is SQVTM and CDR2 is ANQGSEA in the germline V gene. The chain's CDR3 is CSVPSLGLETQYF. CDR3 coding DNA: TGCAGCGTCCCCAGCTTAGGGCTAGAGACCCAGTACTTC.

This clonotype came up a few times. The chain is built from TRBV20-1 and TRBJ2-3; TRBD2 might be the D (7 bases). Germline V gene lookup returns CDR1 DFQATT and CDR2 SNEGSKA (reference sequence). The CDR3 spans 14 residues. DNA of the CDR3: TGCAGGGGCGAAGGGGGAGGGGGCACAGATACGCAGTATTTT. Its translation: CRGEGGGGTDTQYF.

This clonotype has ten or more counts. The DNA for the CDR3 is TGTGCCAGCAGGGGGACAGATACGCAGTATTTT. Encoded protein: CASRGTDTQYF. The rearrangement joins TRBV7-9 to TRBJ2-3; D is undetermined. The CDR3 length is 11 residues. Trimming cost V 6 bases and J 3 bases, with 4 bases left between them. CDR1 and CDR2 (germline): SEHNR, FQNEAQ (reference sequence).

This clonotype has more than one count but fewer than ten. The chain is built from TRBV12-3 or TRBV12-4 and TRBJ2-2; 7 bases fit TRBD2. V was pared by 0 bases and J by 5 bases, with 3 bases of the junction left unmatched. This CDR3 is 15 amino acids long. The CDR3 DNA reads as TGTGCCAGCAGTTTAGCGTGGGGGGGAACCGGGGAGCTGTTTTTT. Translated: CASSLAWGGTGELFF.

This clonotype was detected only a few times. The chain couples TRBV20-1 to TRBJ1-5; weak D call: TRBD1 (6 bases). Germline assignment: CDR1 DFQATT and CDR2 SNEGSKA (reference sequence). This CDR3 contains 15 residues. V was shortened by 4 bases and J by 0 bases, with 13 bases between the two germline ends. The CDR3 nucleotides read TGCAGTGCTACTCGACAGGACTATAGCAATCAGCCCCAGCATTTT. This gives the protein CSATRQDYSNQPQHF.

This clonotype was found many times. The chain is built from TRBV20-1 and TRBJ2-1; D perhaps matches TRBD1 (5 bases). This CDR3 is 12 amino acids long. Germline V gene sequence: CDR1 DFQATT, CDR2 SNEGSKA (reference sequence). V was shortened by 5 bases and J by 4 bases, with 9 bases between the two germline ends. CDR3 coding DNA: TGCAGTGCTTTGACAGATTACAATGAGCAGTTCTTC. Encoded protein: CSALTDYNEQFF.

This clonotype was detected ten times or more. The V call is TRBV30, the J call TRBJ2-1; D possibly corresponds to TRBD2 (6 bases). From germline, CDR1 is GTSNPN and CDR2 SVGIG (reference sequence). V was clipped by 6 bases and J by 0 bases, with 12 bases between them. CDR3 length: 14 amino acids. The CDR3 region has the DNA TGTGCCTGCGACCGGGGGAGCTCCTACAATGAGCAGTTCTTC. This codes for CACDRGSSYNEQFF.

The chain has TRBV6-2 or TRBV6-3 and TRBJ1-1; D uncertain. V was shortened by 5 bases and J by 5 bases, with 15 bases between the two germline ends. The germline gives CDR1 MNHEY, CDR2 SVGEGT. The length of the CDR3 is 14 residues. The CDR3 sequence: CASSPPQTRTEAFF. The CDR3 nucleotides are TGTGCCAGCAGTCCCCCTCAGACGAGGACTGAAGCTTTCTTT.

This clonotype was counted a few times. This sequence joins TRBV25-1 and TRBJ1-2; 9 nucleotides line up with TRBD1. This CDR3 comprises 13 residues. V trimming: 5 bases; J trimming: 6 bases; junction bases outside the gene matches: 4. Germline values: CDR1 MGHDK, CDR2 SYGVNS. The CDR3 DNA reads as TGTGCCAGCAGTCGAGGGACAGGGAATGGCTACACCTTC. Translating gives CASSRGTGNGYTF.

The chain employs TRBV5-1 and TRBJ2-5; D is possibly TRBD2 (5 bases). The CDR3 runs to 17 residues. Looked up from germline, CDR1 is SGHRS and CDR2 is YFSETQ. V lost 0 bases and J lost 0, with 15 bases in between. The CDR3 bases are TGCGCCAGCAGCTTGGTAATGGCAGCGGAAAACCAAGAGACCCAGTACTTC. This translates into CASSLVMAAENQETQYF.

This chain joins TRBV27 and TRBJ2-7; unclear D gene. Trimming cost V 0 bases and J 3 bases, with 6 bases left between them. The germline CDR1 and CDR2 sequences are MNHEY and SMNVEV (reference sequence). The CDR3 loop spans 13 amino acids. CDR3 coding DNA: TGTGCCAGCAGTTTATCGATAGGCTACGAGCAGTACGTC. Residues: CASSLSIGYEQYV.

CDR3 residues: CSVEGVGGAGDTQYF. The CDR3 DNA sequence: TGCAGCGTTGAAGGTGTGGGGGGCGCGGGAGATACGCAGTATTTT. V is TRBV29-1 and J is TRBJ2-3; the D gene could be TRBD1 or TRBD2 (6 bases each). Trimming removed 1 base from V and 5 bases from J, with 16 bases in between. The CDR3 totals 15 residues. Looked up from germline, CDR1 is SQVTM and CDR2 is ANQGSEA.